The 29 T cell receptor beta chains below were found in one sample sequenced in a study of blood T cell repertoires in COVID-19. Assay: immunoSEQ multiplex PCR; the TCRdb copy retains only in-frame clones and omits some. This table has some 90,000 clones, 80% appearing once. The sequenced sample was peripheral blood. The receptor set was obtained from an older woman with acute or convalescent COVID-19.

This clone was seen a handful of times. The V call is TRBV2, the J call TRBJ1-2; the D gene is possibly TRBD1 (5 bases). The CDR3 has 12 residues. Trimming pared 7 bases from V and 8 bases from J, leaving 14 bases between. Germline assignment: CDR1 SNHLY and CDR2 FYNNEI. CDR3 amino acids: CASTGRFGGYTF. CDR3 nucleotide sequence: TGTGCCAGCACAGGGCGGTTTGGGGGCTACACCTTC.

This CDR3 reads CASSYASLGETQYF. CDR3 nucleotide sequence: TGTGCCAGCAGTTACGCTAGCCTGGGGGAGACCCAGTACTTC. The rearrangement uses TRBV28 and TRBJ2-5, with D possibly matching TRBD2 (5 bases). In germline, CDR1 is MDHEN, CDR2 SYDVKM. Trimming removed 4 bases at V and 5 bases at J, with 14 bases between. CDR3 size: 14 residues.

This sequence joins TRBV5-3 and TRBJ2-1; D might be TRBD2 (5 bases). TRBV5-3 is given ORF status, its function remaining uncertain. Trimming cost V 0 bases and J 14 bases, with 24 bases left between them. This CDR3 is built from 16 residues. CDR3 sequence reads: CARSLAGVLEYFKKFF. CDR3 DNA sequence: TGTGCCAGAAGCTTGGCCGGGGTGCTAGAATACTTTAAGAAGTTCTTC.

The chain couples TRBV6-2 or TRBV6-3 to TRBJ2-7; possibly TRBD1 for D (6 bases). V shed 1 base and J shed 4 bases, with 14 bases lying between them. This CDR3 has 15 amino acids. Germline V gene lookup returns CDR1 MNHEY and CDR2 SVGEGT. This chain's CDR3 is CASSYFVPGVYEQYF. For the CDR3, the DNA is TGTGCCAGCAGTTACTTCGTCCCAGGGGTGTACGAGCAGTACTTC.

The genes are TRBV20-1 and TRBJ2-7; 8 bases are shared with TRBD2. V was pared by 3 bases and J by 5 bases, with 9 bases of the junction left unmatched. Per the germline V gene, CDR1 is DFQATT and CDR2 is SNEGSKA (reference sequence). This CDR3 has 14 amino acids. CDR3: CSASSWTSLNEQYF. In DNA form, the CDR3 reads TGCAGTGCTAGTAGCTGGACTAGCCTTAACGAGCAGTACTTC.

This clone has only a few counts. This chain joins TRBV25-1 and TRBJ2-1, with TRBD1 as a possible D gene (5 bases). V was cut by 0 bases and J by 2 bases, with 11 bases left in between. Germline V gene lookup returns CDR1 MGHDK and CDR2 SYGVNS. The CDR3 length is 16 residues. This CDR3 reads CASSEYSGSPYNEQFF. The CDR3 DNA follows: TGTGCCAGCAGTGAATATTCAGGGTCCCCCTACAATGAGCAGTTCTTC.

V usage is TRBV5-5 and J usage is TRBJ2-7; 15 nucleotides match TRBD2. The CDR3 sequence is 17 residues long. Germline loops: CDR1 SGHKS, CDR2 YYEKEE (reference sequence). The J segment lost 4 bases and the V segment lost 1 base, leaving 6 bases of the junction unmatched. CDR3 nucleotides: TGTGCCAGCAGCTTGAGCGGACTAGCGGGGGGGCTTTACGAGCAGTACTTC. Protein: CASSLSGLAGGLYEQYF.

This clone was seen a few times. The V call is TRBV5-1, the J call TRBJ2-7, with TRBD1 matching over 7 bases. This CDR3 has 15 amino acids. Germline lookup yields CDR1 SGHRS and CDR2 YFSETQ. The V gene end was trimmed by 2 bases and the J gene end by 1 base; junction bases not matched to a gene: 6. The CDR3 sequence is CASSFGQAISYEQYF. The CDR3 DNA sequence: TGCGCCAGCAGCTTCGGACAGGCCATATCCTACGAGCAGTACTTC.

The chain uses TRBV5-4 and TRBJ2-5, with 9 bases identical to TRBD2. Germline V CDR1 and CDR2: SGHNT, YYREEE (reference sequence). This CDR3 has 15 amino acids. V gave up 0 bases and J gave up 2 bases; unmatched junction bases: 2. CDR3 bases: TGTGCCAGCAGCTTGGCGCTAGCGGGGCAAGAGACCCAGTACTTC. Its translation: CASSLALAGQETQYF.

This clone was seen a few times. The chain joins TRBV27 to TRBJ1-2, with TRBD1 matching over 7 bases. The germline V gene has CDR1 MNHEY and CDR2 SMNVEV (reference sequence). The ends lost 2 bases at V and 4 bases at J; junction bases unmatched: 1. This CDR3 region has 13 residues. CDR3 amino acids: CASSLPGGYGYTF. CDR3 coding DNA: TGTGCCAGCAGTTTACCAGGGGGCTATGGCTACACCTTC.

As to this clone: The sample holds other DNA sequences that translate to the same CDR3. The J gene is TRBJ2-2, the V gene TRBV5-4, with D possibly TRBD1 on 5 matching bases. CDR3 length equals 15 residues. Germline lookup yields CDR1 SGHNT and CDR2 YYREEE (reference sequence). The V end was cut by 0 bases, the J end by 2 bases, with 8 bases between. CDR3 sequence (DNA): TGTGCCAGCAGCTTGGGGGGCCTAAACACCGGGGAGCTGTTTTTT. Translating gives CASSLGGLNTGELFF.

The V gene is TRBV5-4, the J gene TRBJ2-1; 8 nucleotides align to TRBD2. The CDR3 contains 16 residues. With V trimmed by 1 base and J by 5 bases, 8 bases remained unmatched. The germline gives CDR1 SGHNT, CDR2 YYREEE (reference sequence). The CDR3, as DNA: TGTGCCAGCAGCTTGCCCGGGGGGGGTCGGGACAATGAGCAGTTCTTC. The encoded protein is CASSLPGGGRDNEQFF.

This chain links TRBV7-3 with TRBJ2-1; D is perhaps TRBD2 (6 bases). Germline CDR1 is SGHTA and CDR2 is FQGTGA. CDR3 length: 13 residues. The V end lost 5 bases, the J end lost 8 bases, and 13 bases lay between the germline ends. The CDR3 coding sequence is TGTGCCAGCAGCACCTCGGGAGCCGATGAGCAGTTCTTC. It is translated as CASSTSGADEQFF. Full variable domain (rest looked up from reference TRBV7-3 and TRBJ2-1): GAGVSQTPSNKVTEKGKYVELRCDPISGHTALYWYRQSLGQGPEFLIYFQGTGAADDSGLPNDRFFAVRPEGSVSTLKIQRTERGDSAVYLCASSTSGADEQFFGPGTRLTVL.

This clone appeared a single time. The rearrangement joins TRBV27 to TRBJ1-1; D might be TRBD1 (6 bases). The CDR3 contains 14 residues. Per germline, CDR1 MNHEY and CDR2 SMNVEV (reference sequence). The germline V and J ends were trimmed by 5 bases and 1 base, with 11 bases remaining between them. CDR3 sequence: CASSTRTENTEAFF. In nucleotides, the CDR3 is TGTGCCAGCAGTACTCGGACAGAGAACACTGAAGCTTTCTTT.

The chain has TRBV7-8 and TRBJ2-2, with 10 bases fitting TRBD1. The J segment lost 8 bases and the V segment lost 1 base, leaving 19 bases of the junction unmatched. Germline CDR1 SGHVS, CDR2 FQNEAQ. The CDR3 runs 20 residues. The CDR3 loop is CASSLGRFWDRGEFAGELFF. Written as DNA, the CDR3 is TGTGCCAGCAGCTTAGGGAGATTTTGGGACAGGGGAGAGTTTGCAGGGGAGCTGTTTTTT.

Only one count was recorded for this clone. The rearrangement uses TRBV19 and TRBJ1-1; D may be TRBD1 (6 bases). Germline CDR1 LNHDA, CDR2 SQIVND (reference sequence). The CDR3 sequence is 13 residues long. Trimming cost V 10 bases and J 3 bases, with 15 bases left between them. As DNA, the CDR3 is TGTGCCACCAGCCAGGGGTTGGACACTGAAGCTTTCTTT. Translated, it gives CATSQGLDTEAFF.

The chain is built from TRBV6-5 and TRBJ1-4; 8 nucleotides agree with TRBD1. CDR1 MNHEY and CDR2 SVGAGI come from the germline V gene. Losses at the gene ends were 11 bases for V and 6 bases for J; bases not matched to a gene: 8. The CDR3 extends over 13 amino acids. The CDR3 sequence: CAVSDRVHEKLFF. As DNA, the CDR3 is TGTGCCGTTTCGGACAGGGTTCATGAAAAACTGTTTTTT.

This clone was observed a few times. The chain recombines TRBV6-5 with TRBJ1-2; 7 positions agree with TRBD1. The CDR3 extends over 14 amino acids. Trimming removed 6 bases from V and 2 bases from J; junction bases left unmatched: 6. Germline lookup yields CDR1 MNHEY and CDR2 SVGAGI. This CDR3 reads CASSEGAMNYGYTF. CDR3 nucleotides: TGTGCCAGCAGCGAGGGGGCGATGAACTATGGCTACACCTTC.

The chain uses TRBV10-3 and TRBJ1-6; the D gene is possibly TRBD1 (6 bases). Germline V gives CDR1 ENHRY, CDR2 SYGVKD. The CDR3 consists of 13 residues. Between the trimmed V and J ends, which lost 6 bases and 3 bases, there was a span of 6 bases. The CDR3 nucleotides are TGTGCCATCAGGGACAGCTATAATTCACCCCTCCACTTT. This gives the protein CAIRDSYNSPLHF.

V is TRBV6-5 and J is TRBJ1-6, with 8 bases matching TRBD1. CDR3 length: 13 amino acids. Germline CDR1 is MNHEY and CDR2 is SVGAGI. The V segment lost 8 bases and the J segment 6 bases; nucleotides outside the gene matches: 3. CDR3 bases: TGTGCCAGCGCCGACAGGGGTAATTCACCCCTCCACTTT. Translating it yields CASADRGNSPLHF.

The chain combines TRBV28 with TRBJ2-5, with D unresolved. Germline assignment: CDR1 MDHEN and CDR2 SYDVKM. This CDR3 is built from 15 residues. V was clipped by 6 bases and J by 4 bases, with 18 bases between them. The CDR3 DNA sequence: TGTGCCAGCAGCCACCCCGCAGGTCCAGGAGAGACCCAGTACTTC. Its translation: CASSHPAGPGETQYF.

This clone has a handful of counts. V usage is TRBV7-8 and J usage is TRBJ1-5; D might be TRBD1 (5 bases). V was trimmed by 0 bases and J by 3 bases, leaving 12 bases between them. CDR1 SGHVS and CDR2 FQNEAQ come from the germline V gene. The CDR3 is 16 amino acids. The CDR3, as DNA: TGTGCCAGCAGCTTAGCTAGGGGATCTGACAATCAGCCCCAGCATTTT. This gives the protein CASSLARGSDNQPQHF.

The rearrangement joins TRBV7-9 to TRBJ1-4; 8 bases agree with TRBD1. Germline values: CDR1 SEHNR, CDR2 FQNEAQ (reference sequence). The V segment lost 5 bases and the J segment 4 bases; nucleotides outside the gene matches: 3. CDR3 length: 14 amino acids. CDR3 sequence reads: CASSRTGSNEKLFF. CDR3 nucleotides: TGTGCCAGCAGCAGGACAGGGAGTAATGAAAAACTGTTTTTT.

The CDR3 bases are TGTGCCAGCAGTTCGGAGTTAAGCGGGAGGCCCTACAATGAGCAGTTCTTC. Protein product: CASSSELSGRPYNEQFF. The chain joins TRBV28 to TRBJ2-1; 9 positions match TRBD2. In germline, CDR1 is MDHEN, CDR2 SYDVKM. The CDR3 is 17 amino acids. V shed 4 bases and J 2 bases; nucleotides not matched to a gene: 9. The complete variable domain, with remaining parts taken from reference TRBV28 and TRBJ2-1, reads DVKVTQSSRYLVKRTGEKVFLECVQDMDHENMFWYRQDPGLGLRLIYFSYDVKMKEKGDIPEGYSVSREKKERFSLILESASTNQTSMYLCASSSELSGRPYNEQFFGPGTRLTVL.

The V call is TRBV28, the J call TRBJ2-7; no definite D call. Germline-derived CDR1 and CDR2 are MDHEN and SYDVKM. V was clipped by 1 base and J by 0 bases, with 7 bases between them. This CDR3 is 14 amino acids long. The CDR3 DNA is TGTGCCAGCAGTTTATCTCTTAACTCCTACGAGCAGTACTTC. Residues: CASSLSLNSYEQYF.

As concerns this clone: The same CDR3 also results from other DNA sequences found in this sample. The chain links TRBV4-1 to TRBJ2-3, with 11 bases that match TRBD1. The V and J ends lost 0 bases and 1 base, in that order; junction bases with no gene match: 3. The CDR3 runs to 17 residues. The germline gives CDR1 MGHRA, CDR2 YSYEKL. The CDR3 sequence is CASSQDGTGGGTDTQYF. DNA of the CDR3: TGCGCCAGCAGCCAAGACGGGACAGGGGGAGGCACAGATACGCAGTATTTT.

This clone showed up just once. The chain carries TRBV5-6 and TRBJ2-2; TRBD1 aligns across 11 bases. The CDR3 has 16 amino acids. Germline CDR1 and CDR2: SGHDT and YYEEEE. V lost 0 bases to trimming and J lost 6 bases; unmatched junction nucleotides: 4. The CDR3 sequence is CASSLEGTGGAGELFF. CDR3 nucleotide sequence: TGTGCCAGCAGCTTGGAGGGGACAGGGGGAGCCGGGGAGCTGTTTTTT.

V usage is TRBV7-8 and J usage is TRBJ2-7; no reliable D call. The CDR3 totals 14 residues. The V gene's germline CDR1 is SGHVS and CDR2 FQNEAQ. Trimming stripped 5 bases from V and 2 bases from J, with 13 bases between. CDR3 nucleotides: TGTGCCAGCAGCCCGCTGGTCAGAACCTACGAGCAGTACTTC. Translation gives CASSPLVRTYEQYF. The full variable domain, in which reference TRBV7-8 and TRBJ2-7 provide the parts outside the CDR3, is GAGVSQSPRYKVAKRGQDVALRCDPISGHVSLFWYQQALGQGPEFLTYFQNEAQLDKSGLPSDRFFAERPEGSVSTLKIQRTQQEDSAVYLCASSPLVRTYEQYFGPGTRLTVT.

The DNA of the CDR3 is TGTGCCAGCAGCCTGGTAGACTTGAACACTGAAGCTTTCTTT. The encoded protein is CASSLVDLNTEAFF. The V and J genes are TRBV7-9 and TRBJ1-1; D is uncertain. Germline CDR1 and CDR2: SEHNR and FQNEAQ (reference sequence). V was shortened by 5 bases and J by 0 bases, with 10 bases between the two germline ends. The length of the CDR3 is 14 residues.